What follows are 22 T cell receptor beta chains derived from one specimen sequenced in a study of T cell responses to AZD1222 COVID-19 vaccine. This table comes from immunoSEQ multiplex PCR, and its TCRdb copy is limited to in-frame clones, with some not included. The profile covers approximately 110,000 clones, with about 90% appearing a single time and approximately 4.2% taken by the ten largest. The sequencing here drew on peripheral blood, taken on day 0 of AZD1222 vaccination. The source of these receptors is an adult in good health.

This clone ranks as large (0.1 to 1%). The chain couples TRBV4-2 to TRBJ2-3; D remains ambiguous. The CDR3 contains 16 residues. Germline V gene lookup returns CDR1 LGHNA and CDR2 YNFKEQ. The V gene lost 0 bases and the J gene lost 5 bases, with 15 bases spanning the gap. This chain's CDR3 is CASSQDGSESGDTQYF. The CDR3, as DNA: TGTGCCAGCAGCCAAGATGGGTCAGAATCGGGAGATACGCAGTATTTT.

The chain combines TRBV2 with TRBJ2-1; D may be TRBD1 or TRBD2 (5 bases each). With 5 bases removed from V and 5 bases from J, the gap between germline ends came to 13 bases. The CDR3 has 14 amino acids. Germline V lookup: CDR1 SNHLY, CDR2 FYNNEI. The CDR3 DNA follows: TGTGCCAGCAGTTGGGACGGTAGCCACAATGAGCAGTTCTTC. As protein: CASSWDGSHNEQFF.

The chain links TRBV6-5 to TRBJ2-7, with 12 bases aligning to TRBD2. This CDR3 comprises 13 residues. V dropped 3 bases and J dropped 9; count of bases not matched to a gene: 3. The germline V gene has CDR1 MNHEY and CDR2 SVGAGI. CDR3 amino acids: CASSYGLAGRQYF. DNA for the CDR3: TGTGCCAGCAGTTATGGACTAGCGGGAAGGCAGTACTTC.

The chain has TRBV30 and TRBJ1-1; TRBD1 might be the D (6 bases). This CDR3 has 13 residues. Trimming pared 1 base from V and 5 bases from J, leaving 11 bases between. Germline assignment: CDR1 GTSNPN and CDR2 SVGIG (reference sequence). The CDR3 DNA follows: TGTGCCTGGAGTGGCAAGAGGGGGACTGAAGCTTTCTTT. It encodes CAWSGKRGTEAFF.

V and J are TRBV12-5 and TRBJ2-1, with D perhaps TRBD2 (6 bases). CDR1 is LGHNT, CDR2 FRNRAP, per germline. The V end lost 3 bases, the J end lost 8 bases, and 14 bases lay between the germline ends. The CDR3 spans 14 residues. CDR3 bases: TGTGCTAGTGGTTTCGGACTAAGGACGGATGAGCAGTTCTTC. This encodes CASGFGLRTDEQFF.

The genes are TRBV9 and TRBJ2-5; possibly TRBD2 for D (5 bases). Germline lookup yields CDR1 SGDLS and CDR2 YYNGEE. The V gene lost 4 bases and the J gene lost 7 bases, with 20 bases spanning the gap. The CDR3 length is 15 residues. CDR3 sequence (DNA): TGTGCCAGCAGCACAAGTCGGCAGTCCCGGGGGACCCAGTACTTC. Its protein product is CASSTSRQSRGTQYF.

This chain connects TRBV5-1 to TRBJ1-2; unclear D gene. Trimming took off 4 bases at V and 1 base at J, with 11 bases between the two ends. There are 14 residues in the CDR3. Germline V CDR1 and CDR2: SGHRS, YFSETQ. The CDR3 DNA sequence: TGCGCCAGCAGCCAGGTTGGGGATAACTATGGCTACACCTTC. This translates into CASSQVGDNYGYTF.

V usage is TRBV19 and J usage is TRBJ1-6; D is unresolved. The length of the CDR3 is 13 residues. Germline V CDR1 and CDR2: LNHDA, SQIVND (reference sequence). V was trimmed by 0 bases and J by 14 bases, leaving 11 bases between them. CDR3: CASSIDSRWALHF. The CDR3 nucleotides are TGTGCCAGTAGTATAGACAGCCGTTGGGCCCTCCACTTT.

This clone came up once. The chain is built from TRBV28 and TRBJ2-5; maybe TRBD2 (6 bases). CDR1 is MDHEN, CDR2 SYDVKM, per germline. This CDR3 spans 15 amino acids. V was cut by 5 bases and J by 7 bases, with 20 bases left in between. The CDR3 loop is CASSVRPPGEGTQYF. The CDR3 bases are TGTGCCAGCAGTGTACGTCCTCCGGGGGAAGGGACCCAGTACTTC.

This chain links TRBV6-5 with TRBJ2-1; TRBD1 matches 9 bases. J lost 12 bases, V lost 0 bases, and 9 bases had no gene match. In germline, CDR1 is MNHEY, CDR2 SVGAGI. CDR3 length equals 15 residues. CDR3 bases: TGTGCCAGCAGTTACTCAGCGACAGGGGGTACGGTGCAGTTCTTC. As protein: CASSYSATGGTVQFF.

CDR3 in DNA: TGTGCCAGCAGCTTAGATCCCCTTAACTATGGCTACACCTTC. This sequence encodes CASSLDPLNYGYTF. The chain is built from TRBV7-3 and TRBJ1-2, with D unclear. The germline V gene encodes CDR1 SGHTA and CDR2 FQGTGA. Between the trimmed V and J ends, which lost 2 bases and 1 base, there was a span of 8 bases. The CDR3 runs 14 residues.

This sequence joins TRBV6-6 and TRBJ2-1; 7 bases match TRBD1. Germline V gene lookup returns CDR1 MNHNY and CDR2 SVGAGI (reference sequence). The CDR3 has 15 amino acids. V shed 2 bases and J 2 bases; nucleotides not matched to a gene: 3. CDR3 sequence reads: CASSYRDSTYNEQFF. The CDR3 DNA is TGTGCCAGCAGTTACCGGGACAGTACCTACAATGAGCAGTTCTTC.

This chain links TRBV19 with TRBJ2-6; D may be TRBD2 (6 bases). The germline gives CDR1 LNHDA, CDR2 SQIVND (reference sequence). There are 18 residues in the CDR3. The V and J ends lost 7 bases and 0 bases respectively, with 19 bases between them. The CDR3 region has the DNA TGTGCCAGTATATCAGGGACTGTACGCCGCTCTGGGGCCAACGTCCTGACTTTC. Translation gives CASISGTVRRSGANVLTF.

The V call is TRBV27, the J call TRBJ1-2; tentatively, D is TRBD1 (5 bases). The V end was cut by 1 base, the J end by 4 bases, with 10 bases between. The CDR3 sequence is 14 residues long. Germline assignment: CDR1 MNHEY and CDR2 SMNVEV (reference sequence). As DNA, the CDR3 is TGTGCCAGCAGTTTATTAGCGCAGGGCTATGGCTACACCTTC. It specifies CASSLLAQGYGYTF.

V is TRBV5-4 and J is TRBJ2-5, with D possibly TRBD2 on 6 matching bases. Germline V gene lookup returns CDR1 SGHNT and CDR2 YYREEE (reference sequence). The CDR3 has 15 residues. V was trimmed by 3 bases and J by 5 bases, leaving 17 bases between them. This chain's CDR3 is CASSSKLGGGETQYF. The CDR3, as DNA: TGTGCCAGCAGCTCGAAGCTGGGGGGTGGGGAGACCCAGTACTTC.

J is TRBJ1-5 and V is TRBV28; 7 nucleotides agree with TRBD1. V was pared by 6 bases and J by 3 bases, with 5 bases of the junction left unmatched. CDR3 length: 14 residues. CDR1 is MDHEN and CDR2 is SYDVKM in the germline V gene. The CDR3 spells CASRVDRDNQPQHF. DNA of the CDR3: TGTGCCAGCAGGGTTGACAGGGACAATCAGCCCCAGCATTTT.

The chain has TRBV20-1 and TRBJ2-1; D may be TRBD1 (6 bases). This CDR3 comprises 9 residues. CDR1 is DFQATT, CDR2 SNEGSKA, per germline (reference sequence). With 5 bases removed from V and 15 bases from J, the gap between germline ends came to 11 bases. Here the CDR3 DNA reads TGCAGTGCTTACAGGGACCCGTTCTTC. This translates into CSAYRDPFF.

The rearrangement links TRBV28 to TRBJ1-5; D gene unclear. With 8 bases removed from V and 0 bases from J, the gap between germline ends came to 11 bases. The CDR3 sequence is 14 residues long. The V gene's germline CDR1 is MDHEN and CDR2 SYDVKM. In nucleotides, the CDR3 is TGTGCCAGCCGTGGTGACTATAGCAATCAGCCCCAGCATTTT. Translation: CASRGDYSNQPQHF.

The V call is TRBV3-1 (or the pseudogene TRBV3-2), the J call TRBJ2-5; 8 bases align to TRBD2. The CDR3 totals 17 residues. The V gene's germline CDR1 is LGHDT and CDR2 YNNKEL (reference sequence). V gave up 3 bases and J gave up 2 bases; unmatched junction bases: 11. The CDR3 loop is CASSHFFAGGWQETQYF. CDR3 sequence (DNA): TGTGCCAGCAGCCATTTTTTCGCGGGGGGTTGGCAAGAGACCCAGTACTTC.

This clone has only a few counts. J is TRBJ2-7 and V is TRBV28; tentatively, D is TRBD1 (6 bases). Deletions cut 6 bases from V and 3 bases from J, with 15 bases between. Germline CDR1 and CDR2: MDHEN and SYDVKM. The CDR3 runs 14 residues. The DNA of the CDR3 is TGTGCCAGCAGGCCGGACGGGACATACTACGAGCAGTACTTC. This codes for CASRPDGTYYEQYF.

This sequence joins TRBV7-9 and TRBJ1-1; no clear D. With 3 bases removed from V and 1 base from J, the gap between germline ends came to 9 bases. This CDR3 has 14 amino acids. Germline lookup yields CDR1 SEHNR and CDR2 FQNEAQ (reference sequence). CDR3 in DNA: TGTGCCAGCAGCTTGGCCTCTGAGAACACTGAAGCTTTCTTT. Translating gives CASSLASENTEAFF.

The V call is TRBV5-1, the J call TRBJ1-2; weak D call: TRBD1 (5 bases). Germline V lookup: CDR1 SGHRS, CDR2 YFSETQ. CDR3 length: 14 amino acids. Trimming stripped 2 bases from V and 6 bases from J, with 14 bases between. The CDR3: CASSFLGSRDGYTF. CDR3 DNA: TGCGCCAGCAGCTTCTTAGGGAGCAGGGATGGCTACACCTTC.